This paragraph reports one T cell receptor beta chain. The source of the sample is a study of blood T cell repertoires in COVID-19. The assay was immunoSEQ multiplex PCR, and TCRdb's table has in-frame clones only and misses some. Here the sample spans under 150,000 clones, more than 70% being singletons. The V gene's germline CDR1 is SQVTM and CDR2 ANQGSEA. With 7 bases removed from V and 4 bases from J, the gap between germline ends came to 7 bases. CDR3 length: 11 residues. This chain connects TRBV29-1 to TRBJ2-2; no definite D call. The TCR comes from a woman aged 70 to 79 who had recovered from COVID-19. The sequencing input was peripheral blood. The CDR3 loop is CSGGRTGELFF. The CDR3 nucleotides are TGCAGCGGGGGTCGCACCGGGGAGCTGTTTTTT.